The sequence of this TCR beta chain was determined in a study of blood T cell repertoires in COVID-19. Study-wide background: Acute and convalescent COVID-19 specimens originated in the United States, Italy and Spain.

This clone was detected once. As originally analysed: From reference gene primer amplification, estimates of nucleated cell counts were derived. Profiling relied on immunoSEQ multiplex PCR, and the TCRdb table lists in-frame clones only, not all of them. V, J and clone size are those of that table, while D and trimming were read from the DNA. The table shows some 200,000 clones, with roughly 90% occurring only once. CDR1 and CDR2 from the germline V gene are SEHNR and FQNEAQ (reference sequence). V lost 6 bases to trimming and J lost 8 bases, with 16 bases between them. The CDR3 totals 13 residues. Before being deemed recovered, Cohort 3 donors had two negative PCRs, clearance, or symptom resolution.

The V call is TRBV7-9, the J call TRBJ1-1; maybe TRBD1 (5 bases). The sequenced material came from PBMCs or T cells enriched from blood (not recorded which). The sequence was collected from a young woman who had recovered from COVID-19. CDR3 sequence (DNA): TGTGCCAGCAGACCGAACAGCGGGGGGGAAGCTTTCTTT. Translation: CASRPNSGGEAFF. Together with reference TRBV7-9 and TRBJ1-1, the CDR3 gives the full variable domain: DTGVSQNPRHKITKRGQNVTFRCDPISEHNRLYWYRQTLGQGPEFLTYFQNEAQLEKSRLLSDRFSAERPKGSFSTLEIQRTEQGDSAMYLCASRPNSGGEAFFGQGTRLTVV.